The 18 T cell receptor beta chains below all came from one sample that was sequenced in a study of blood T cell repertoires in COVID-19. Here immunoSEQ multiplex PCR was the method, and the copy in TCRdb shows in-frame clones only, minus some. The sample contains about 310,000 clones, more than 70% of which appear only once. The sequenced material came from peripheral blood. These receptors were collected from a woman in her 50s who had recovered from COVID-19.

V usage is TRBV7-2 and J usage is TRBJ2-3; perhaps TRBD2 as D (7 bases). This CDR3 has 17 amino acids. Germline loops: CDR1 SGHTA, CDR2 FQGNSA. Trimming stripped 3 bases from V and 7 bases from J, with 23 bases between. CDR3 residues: CASSFWGLADRRNTQYF. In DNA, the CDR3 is TGTGCCAGCAGCTTCTGGGGGCTAGCGGACCGGCGGAATACGCAGTATTTT. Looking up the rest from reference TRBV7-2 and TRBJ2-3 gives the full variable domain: GAGVSQSPSNKVTEKGKDVELRCDPISGHTALYWYRQSLGQGLEFLIYFQGNSAPDKSGLPSDRFSAERTGGSVSTLTIQRTQQEDSAVYLCASSFWGLADRRNTQYFGPGTRLTVL.

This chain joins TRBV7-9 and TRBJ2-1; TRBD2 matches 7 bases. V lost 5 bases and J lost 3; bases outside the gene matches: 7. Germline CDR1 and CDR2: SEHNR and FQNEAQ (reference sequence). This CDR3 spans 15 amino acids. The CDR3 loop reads CASSPRRGNYNEQFF. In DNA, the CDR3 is TGTGCCAGCAGCCCCAGGCGGGGGAACTACAATGAGCAGTTCTTC.

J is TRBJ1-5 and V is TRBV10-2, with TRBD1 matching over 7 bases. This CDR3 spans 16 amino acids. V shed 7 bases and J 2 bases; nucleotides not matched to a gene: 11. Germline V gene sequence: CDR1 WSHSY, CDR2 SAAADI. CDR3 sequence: CASIPTGPGGNQPQHF. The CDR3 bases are TGCGCCAGCATCCCGACAGGGCCGGGAGGCAATCAGCCCCAGCATTTT.

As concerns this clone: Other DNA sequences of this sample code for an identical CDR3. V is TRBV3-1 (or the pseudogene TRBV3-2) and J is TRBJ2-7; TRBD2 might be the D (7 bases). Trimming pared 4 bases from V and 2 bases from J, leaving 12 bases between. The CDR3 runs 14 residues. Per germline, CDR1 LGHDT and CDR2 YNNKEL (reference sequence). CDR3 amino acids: CASSPGGLTYEQYF. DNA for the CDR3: TGTGCCAGCAGCCCGGGGGGCCTGACCTACGAGCAGTACTTC.

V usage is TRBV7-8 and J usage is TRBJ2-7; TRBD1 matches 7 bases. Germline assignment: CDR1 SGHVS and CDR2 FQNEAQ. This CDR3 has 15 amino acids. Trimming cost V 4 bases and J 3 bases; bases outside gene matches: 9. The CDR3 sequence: CASSYSRGQNYEQYF. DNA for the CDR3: TGTGCCAGCAGCTACTCCAGGGGACAGAACTACGAGCAGTACTTC.

CDR3 coding DNA: TGTGCCAGTAGCGAGGGTAACACTGAAGCTTTCTTT. Protein sequence: CASSEGNTEAFF. This chain links TRBV19 with TRBJ1-1; D call uncertain. Germline V CDR1 and CDR2: LNHDA, SQIVND (reference sequence). V was trimmed by 6 bases and J by 2 bases, leaving 7 bases between them. The CDR3 runs to 12 residues. Based on the CDR3 plus reference TRBV19 and TRBJ1-1, the full variable domain is DGGITQSPKYLFRKEGQNVTLSCEQNLNHDAMYWYRQDPGQGLRLIYYSQIVNDFQKGDIAEGYSVSREKKESFPLTVTSAQKNPTAFYLCASSEGNTEAFFGQGTRLTVV.

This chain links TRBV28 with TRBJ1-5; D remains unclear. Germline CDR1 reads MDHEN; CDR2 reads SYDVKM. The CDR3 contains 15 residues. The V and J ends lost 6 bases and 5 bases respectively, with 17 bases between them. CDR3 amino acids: CASSRRALEDQPQHF. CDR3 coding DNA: TGTGCCAGCAGCCGAAGGGCCCTGGAGGATCAGCCCCAGCATTTT.

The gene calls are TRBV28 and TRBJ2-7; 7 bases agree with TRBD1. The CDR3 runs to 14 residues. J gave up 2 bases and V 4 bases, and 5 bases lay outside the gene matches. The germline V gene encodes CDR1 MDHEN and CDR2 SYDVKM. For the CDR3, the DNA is TGTGCCAGCAGTTCCGGGACAGAACCCTACGAGCAGTACTTC. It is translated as CASSSGTEPYEQYF.

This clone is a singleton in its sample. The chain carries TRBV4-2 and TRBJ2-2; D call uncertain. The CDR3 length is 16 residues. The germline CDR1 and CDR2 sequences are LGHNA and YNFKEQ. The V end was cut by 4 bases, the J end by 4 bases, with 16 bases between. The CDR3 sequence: CASSLERGVFTGELFF. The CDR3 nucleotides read TGTGCCAGCAGCCTTGAGAGAGGAGTATTCACCGGGGAGCTGTTTTTT.

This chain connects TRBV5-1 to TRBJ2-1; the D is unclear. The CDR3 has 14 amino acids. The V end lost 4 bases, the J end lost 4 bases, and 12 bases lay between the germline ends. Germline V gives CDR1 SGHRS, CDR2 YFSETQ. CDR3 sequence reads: CASSQATRYNEQFF. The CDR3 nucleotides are TGCGCCAGCAGCCAGGCTACAAGGTACAATGAGCAGTTCTTC.

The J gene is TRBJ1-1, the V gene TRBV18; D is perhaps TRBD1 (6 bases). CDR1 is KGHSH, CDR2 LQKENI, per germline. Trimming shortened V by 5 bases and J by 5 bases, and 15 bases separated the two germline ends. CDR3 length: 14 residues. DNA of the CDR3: TGTGCCAGCTCAGATTCTACAGGGTTTACTGAAGCTTTCTTT. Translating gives CASSDSTGFTEAFF. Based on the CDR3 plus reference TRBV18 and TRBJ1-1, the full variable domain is NAGVMQNPRHLVRRRGQEARLRCSPMKGHSHVYWYRQLPEEGLKFMVYLQKENIIDESGMPKERFSAEFPKEGPSILRIQQVVRGDSAAYFCASSDSTGFTEAFFGQGTRLTVV.

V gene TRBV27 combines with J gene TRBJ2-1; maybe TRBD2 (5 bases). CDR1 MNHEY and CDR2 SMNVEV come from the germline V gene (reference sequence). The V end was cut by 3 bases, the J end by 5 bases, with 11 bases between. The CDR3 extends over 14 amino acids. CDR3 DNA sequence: TGTGCCAGCAGTTTGCTCGGGGTCGACAATGAGCAGTTCTTC. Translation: CASSLLGVDNEQFF.

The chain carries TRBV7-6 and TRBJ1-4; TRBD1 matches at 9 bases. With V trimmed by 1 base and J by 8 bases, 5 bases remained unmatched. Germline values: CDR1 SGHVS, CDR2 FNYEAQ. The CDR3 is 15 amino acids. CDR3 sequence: CASSLGGTGYEKLFF. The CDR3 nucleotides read TGTGCCAGCAGCTTAGGTGGGACAGGGTACGAAAAACTGTTTTTT.

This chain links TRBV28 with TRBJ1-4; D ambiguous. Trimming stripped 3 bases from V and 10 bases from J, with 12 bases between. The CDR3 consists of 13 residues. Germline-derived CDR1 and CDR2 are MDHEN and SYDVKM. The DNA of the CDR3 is TGTGCCAGCAGTTTTCGGTTATTCGGAAAACTGTTTTTT. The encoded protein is CASSFRLFGKLFF.

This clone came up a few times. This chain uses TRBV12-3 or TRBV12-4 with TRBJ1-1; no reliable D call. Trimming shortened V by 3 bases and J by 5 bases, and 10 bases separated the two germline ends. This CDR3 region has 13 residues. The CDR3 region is CASSFNGKTEAFF. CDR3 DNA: TGTGCCAGCAGTTTTAACGGGAAGACTGAAGCTTTCTTT.

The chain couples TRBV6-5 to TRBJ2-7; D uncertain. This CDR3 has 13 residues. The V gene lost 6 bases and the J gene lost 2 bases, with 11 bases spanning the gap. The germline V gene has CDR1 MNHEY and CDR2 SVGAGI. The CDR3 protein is CASSTQQAYEQYF. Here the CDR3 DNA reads TGTGCCAGCAGCACCCAACAAGCCTACGAGCAGTACTTC.

CDR3 sequence: CAMAGATDTQYF. CDR3 DNA sequence: TGTGCCATGGCGGGGGCCACAGATACGCAGTATTTT. The rearrangement uses TRBV2 and TRBJ2-3, with D maybe TRBD2 (7 bases). The V and J ends lost 10 bases and 2 bases respectively, with 10 bases between them. The CDR3 spans 12 residues. Germline assignment: CDR1 SNHLY and CDR2 FYNNEI.

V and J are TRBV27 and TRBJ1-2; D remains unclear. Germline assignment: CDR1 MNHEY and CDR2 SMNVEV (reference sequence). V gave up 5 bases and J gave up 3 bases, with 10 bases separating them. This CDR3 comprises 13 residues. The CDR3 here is CASSPPGDYGYTF. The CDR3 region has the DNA TGTGCCAGCAGTCCACCCGGGGACTATGGCTACACCTTC.